This T cell receptor beta chain was captured in a study of control samples from healthy donors and cancer patients. TCRdb's table, derived via immunoSEQ multiplex PCR, lists solely in-frame clones and lacks some. This sample yields some 150,000 clones, of which about 94% are seen a single time; 14% belongs to the top ten. Per germline, CDR1 LGHDT and CDR2 YNNKEL (reference sequence). This CDR3 is 15 amino acids long. V lost 1 base and J lost 5, with 14 bases in between. Sequences were obtained from PBMCs. J is TRBJ1-2 and V is TRBV3-1 (or the pseudogene TRBV3-2), with TRBD1 as a possible D gene (5 bases). The TCR comes from a man aged 55 to 70 with colorectal cancer. The CDR3 reads CASSQVVGDLYGYTF. CDR3 bases: TGTGCCAGCAGCCAAGTGGTAGGGGACCTATATGGCTACACCTTC.